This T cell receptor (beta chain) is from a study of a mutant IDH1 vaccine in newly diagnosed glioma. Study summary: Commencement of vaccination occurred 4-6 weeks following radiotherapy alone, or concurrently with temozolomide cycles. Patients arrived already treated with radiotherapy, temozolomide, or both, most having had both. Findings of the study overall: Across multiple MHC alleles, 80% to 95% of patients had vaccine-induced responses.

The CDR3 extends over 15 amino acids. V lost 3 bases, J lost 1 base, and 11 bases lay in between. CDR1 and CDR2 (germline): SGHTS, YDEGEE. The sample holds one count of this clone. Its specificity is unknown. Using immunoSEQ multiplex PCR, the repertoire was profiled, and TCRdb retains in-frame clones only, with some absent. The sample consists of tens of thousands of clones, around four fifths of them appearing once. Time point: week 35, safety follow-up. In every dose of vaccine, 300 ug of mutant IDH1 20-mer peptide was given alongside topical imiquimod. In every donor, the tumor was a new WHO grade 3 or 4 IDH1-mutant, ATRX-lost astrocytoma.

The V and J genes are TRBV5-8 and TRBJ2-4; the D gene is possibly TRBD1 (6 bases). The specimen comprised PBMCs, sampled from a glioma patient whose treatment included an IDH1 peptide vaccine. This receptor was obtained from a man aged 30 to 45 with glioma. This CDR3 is CASSWKGVAKNIQYF. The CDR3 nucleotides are TGTGCCAGCAGCTGGAAGGGGGTGGCCAAAAACATTCAGTACTTC.